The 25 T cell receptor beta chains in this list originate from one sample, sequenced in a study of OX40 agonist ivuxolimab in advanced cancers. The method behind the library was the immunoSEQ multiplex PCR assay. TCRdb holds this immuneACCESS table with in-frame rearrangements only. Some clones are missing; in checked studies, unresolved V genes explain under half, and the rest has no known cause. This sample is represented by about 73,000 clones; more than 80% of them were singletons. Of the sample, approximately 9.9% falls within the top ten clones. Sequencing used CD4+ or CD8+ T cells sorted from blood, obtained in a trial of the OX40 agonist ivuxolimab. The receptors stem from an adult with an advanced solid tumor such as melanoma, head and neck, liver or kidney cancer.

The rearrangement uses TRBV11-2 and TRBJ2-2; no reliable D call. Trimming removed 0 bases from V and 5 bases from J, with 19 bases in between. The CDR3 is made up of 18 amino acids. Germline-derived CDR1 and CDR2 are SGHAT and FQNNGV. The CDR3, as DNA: TGTGCCAGCAGCTTAGAAGGGTCTTCCTTGCAAGGGACCGGGGAGCTGTTTTTT. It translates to CASSLEGSSLQGTGELFF. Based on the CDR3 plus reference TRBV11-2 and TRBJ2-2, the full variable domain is EAGVAQSPRYKIIEKRQSVAFWCNPISGHATLYWYQQILGQGPKLLIQFQNNGVVDDSQLPKDRFSAERLKGVDSTLKIQPAKLEDSAVYLCASSLEGSSLQGTGELFFGEGSRLTVL.

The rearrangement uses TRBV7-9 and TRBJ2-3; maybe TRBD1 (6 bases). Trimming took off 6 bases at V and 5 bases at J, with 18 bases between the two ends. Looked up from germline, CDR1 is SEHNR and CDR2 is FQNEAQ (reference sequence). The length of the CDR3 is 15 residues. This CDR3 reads CASSTGTILEDTQYF. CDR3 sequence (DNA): TGTGCCAGCAGTACCGGGACAATCCTTGAAGATACGCAGTATTTT. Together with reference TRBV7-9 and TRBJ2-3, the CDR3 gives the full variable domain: DTGVSQNPRHKITKRGQNVTFRCDPISEHNRLYWYRQTLGQGPEFLTYFQNEAQLEKSRLLSDRFSAERPKGSFSTLEIQRTEQGDSAMYLCASSTGTILEDTQYFGPGTRLTVL.

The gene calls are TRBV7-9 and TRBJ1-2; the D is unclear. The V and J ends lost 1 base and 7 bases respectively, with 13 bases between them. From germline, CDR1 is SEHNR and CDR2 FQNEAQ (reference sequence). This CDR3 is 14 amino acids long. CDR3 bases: TGTGCCAGCAGCTTAGTTGGTCGGGTTTCTGGCTACACCTTC. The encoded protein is CASSLVGRVSGYTF.

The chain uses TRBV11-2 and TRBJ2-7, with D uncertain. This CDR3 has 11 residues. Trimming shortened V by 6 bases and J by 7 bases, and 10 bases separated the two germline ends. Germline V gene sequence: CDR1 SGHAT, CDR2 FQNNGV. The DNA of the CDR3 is TGTGCCAGCAGGGAGAACTTAGAGCAGTACTTC. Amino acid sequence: CASRENLEQYF.

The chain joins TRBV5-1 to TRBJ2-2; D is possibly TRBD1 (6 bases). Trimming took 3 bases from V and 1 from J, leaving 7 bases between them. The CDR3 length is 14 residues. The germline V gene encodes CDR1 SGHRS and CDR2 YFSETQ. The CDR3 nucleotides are TGCGCCAGCAGCTGGACAGTGAACACCGGGGAGCTGTTTTTT. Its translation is CASSWTVNTGELFF.

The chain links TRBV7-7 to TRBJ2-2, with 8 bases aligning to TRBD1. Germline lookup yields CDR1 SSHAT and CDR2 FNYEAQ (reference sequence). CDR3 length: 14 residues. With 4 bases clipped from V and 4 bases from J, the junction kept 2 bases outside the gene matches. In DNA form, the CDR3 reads TGTGCCAGCAGCTCGGGACAGGTCACCGGGGAGCTGTTTTTT. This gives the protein CASSSGQVTGELFF.

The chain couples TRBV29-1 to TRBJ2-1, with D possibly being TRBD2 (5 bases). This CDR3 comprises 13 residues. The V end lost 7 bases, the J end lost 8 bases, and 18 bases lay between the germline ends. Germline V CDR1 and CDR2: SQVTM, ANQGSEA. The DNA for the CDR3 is TGCAGCGCCTCAGGTGGGAGCGTTTATGAGCAGTTCTTC. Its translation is CSASGGSVYEQFF.

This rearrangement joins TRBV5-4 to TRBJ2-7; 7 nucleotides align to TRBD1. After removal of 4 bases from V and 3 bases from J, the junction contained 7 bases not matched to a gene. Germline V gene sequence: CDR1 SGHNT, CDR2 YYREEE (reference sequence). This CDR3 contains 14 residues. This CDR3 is CASSLRDSNYEQYF. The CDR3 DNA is TGTGCCAGCAGCCTTCGGGACAGCAACTACGAGCAGTACTTC.

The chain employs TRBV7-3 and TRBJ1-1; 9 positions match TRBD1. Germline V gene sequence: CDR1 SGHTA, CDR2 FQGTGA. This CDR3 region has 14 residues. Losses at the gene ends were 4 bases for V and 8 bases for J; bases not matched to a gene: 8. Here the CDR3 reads CASSSGQGPAEAFF. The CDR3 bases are TGTGCCAGCAGCTCGGGACAGGGCCCCGCGGAAGCTTTCTTT.

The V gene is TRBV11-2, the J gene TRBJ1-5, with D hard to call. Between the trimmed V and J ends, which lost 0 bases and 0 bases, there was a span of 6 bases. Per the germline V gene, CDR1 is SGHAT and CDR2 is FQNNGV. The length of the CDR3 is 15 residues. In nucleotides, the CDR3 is TGTGCCAGCAGCTTAGATCGGGGTAGCAATCAGCCCCAGCATTTT. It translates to CASSLDRGSNQPQHF.

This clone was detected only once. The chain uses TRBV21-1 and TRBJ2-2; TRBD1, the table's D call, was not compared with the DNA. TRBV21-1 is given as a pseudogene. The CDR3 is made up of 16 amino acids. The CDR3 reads CASSTLQGIVAGELFF. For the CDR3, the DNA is TGTGCCAGCAGCACCTTACAGGGGATCGTTGCCGGGGAGCTGTTTTTT.

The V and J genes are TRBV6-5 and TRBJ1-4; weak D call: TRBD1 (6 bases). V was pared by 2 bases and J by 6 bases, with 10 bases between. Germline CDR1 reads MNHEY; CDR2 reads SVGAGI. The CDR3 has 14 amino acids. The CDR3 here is CASSYKGEDEKLFF. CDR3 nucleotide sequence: TGTGCCAGCAGTTACAAGGGGGAGGATGAAAAACTGTTTTTT.

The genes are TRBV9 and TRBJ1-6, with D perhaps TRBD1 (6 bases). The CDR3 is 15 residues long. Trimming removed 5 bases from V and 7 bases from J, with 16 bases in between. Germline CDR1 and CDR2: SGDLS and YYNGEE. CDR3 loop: CASSDPRDNNSPLHF. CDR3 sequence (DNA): TGTGCCAGCAGTGATCCCCGGGACAACAATTCACCCCTCCACTTT.

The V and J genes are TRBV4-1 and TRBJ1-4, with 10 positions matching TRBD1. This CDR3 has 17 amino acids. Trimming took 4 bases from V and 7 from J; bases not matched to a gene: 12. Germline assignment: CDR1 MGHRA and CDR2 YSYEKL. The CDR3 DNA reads TGCGCCAGCAGCCCAGAAGGGACAGGGGTTAGTGGTGAAAAACTGTTTTTT. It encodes CASSPEGTGVSGEKLFF.

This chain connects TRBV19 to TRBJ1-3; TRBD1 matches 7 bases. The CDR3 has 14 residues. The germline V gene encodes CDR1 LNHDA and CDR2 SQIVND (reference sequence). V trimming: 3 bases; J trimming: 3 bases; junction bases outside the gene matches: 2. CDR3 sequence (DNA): TGTGCCAGTAGTATGGCAGGGGGTGGAAACACCATATATTTT. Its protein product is CASSMAGGGNTIYF.

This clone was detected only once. The CDR3 protein is CASSGTSGTYEQYF. In DNA, the CDR3 is TGTGCCAGCAGCGGGACTAGCGGTACCTACGAGCAGTACTTC. J is TRBJ2-7 and V is TRBV7-9, with TRBD2 identical over 11 bases. J lost 2 bases, V lost 5 bases, and 2 bases had no gene match. In germline, CDR1 is SEHNR, CDR2 FQNEAQ (reference sequence). The CDR3 covers 14 residues.

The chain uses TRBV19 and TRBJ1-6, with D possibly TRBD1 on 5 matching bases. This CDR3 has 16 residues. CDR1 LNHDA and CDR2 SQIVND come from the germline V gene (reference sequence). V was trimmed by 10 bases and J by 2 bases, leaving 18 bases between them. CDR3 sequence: CATTEQGFTYNSPLHF. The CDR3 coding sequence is TGTGCCACTACCGAGCAGGGATTCACCTATAATTCACCCCTCCACTTT.

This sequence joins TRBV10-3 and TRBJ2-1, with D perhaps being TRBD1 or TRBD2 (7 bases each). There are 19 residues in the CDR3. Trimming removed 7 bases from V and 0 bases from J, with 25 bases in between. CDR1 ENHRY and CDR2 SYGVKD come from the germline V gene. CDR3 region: CAIMIRDSVTSRSYNEQFF. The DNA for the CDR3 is TGTGCCATCATGATCCGGGACAGCGTGACTAGCCGCTCCTACAATGAGCAGTTCTTC.

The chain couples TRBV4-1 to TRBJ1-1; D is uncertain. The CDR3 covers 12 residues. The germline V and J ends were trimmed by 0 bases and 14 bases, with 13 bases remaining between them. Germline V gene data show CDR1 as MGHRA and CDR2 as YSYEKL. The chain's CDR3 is CASSQEFRRPFF. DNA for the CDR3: TGCGCCAGCAGCCAAGAATTTCGTCGGCCGTTCTTT.

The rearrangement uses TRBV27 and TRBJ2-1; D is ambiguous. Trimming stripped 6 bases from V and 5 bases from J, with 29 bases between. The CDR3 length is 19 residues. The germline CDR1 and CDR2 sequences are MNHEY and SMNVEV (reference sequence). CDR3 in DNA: TGTGCCAGCAGCCCCTATCCACTATTGTATCTCGGGCTTGACAATGAGCAGTTCTTC. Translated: CASSPYPLLYLGLDNEQFF.

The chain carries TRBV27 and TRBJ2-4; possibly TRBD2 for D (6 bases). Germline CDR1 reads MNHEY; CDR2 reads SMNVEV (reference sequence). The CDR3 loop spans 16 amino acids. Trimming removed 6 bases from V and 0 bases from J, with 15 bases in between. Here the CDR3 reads CASSHGTRLAKNIQYF. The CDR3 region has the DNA TGTGCCAGCAGCCACGGGACTCGGTTAGCCAAAAACATTCAGTACTTC.

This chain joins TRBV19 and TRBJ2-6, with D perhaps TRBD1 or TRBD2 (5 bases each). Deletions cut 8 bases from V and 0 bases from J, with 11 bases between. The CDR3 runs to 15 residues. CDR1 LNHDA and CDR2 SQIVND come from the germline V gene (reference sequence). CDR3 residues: CASSGPNSGANVLTF. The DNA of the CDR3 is TGTGCCAGTTCGGGACCAAACTCTGGGGCCAACGTCCTGACTTTC.

DNA of the CDR3: TGTGCCACCGAGAGGTGGGAGAACACCGGGGAGCTGTTTTTT. Translating it yields CATERWENTGELFF. The chain recombines TRBV6-6 with TRBJ2-2, with D unresolved. The CDR3 length is 14 residues. CDR1 and CDR2 (germline): MNHNY, SVGAGI (reference sequence). Trimming left V 10 bases short and J 1 base short, with 13 bases between.

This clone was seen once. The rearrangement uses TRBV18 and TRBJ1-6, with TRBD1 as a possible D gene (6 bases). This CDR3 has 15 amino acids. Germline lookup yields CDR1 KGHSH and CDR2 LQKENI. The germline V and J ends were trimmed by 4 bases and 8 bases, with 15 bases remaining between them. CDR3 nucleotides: TGTGCCAGCTCACTAACAGGGCAGGAAGATTCACCCCTCCACTTT. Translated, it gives CASSLTGQEDSPLHF. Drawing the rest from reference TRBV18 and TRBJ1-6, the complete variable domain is NAGVMQNPRHLVRRRGQEARLRCSPMKGHSHVYWYRQLPEEGLKFMVYLQKENIIDESGMPKERFSAEFPKEGPSILRIQQVVRGDSAAYFCASSLTGQEDSPLHFGNGTRLTVT.

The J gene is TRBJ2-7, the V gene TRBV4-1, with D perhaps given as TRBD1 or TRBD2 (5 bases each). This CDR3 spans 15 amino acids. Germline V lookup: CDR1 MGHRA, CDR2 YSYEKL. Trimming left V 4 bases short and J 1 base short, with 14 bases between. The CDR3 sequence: CASSPWGPGSYEQYF. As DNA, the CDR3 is TGCGCCAGCAGCCCCTGGGGACCAGGGTCCTACGAGCAGTACTTC.